The sequence of this T cell receptor (beta chain) was determined in a study of T cell changes during pregnancy in multiple sclerosis. Per germline, CDR1 SGHAT and CDR2 FQNNGV. CDR3 length equals 13 residues. Germline trimming cut 5 bases from V and 5 bases from J; bases unmatched to any gene: 5. Produced via immunoSEQ multiplex PCR; TCRdb's table is partial and in-frame only. Here the sample spans tens of thousands of clones, 85% to 90% being singletons. The specimen comprised CD4+ T cells from peripheral blood mononuclear cells, sampled in the first trimester of pregnancy. The gene calls are TRBV11-2 and TRBJ1-2; TRBD1 agrees at 7 bases. The TCR originated in a female donor with multiple sclerosis, enrolled in a pregnancy study. This CDR3 reads CASSQDREYGYTF. For the CDR3, the DNA is TGTGCCAGCAGCCAAGACAGGGAGTATGGCTACACCTTC. The full variable domain, with the rest looked up from reference TRBV11-2 and TRBJ1-2, is EAGVAQSPRYKIIEKRQSVAFWCNPISGHATLYWYQQILGQGPKLLIQFQNNGVVDDSQLPKDRFSAERLKGVDSTLKIQPAKLEDSAVYLCASSQDREYGYTFGSGTRLTVV.